What follows are 20 T cell receptor beta chains derived from one specimen sequenced in a study of cytomegalovirus exposure and HLA in healthy donors. This table comes from immunoSEQ multiplex PCR, and its TCRdb copy is limited to in-frame clones, with some not included. The table shows tens of thousands of clones, with 88% occurring only once. Sequencing was carried out using PBMCs. The receptors here all came from a woman aged 25 to 39 in good health and CMV-seronegative.

The chain combines TRBV15 with TRBJ2-4, with D hard to call. V lost 5 bases to trimming and J lost 7 bases, with 27 bases between them. This CDR3 is built from 18 residues. Germline CDR1 and CDR2: LNHNV and YYDKDF (reference sequence). The CDR3, as DNA: TGTGCCACCAGCTTAATTCGCTTCTCTGAACCCGGAGTCAACATTCAGTACTTC. This codes for CATSLIRFSEPGVNIQYF.

The J gene is TRBJ2-2, the V gene TRBV7-2, with 8 bases fitting TRBD2. Germline CDR1 is SGHTA and CDR2 is FQGNSA. Trimming at V came to 4 bases and at J to 6 bases, leaving 10 bases not matched to a gene. The length of the CDR3 is 16 residues. The CDR3 DNA follows: TGTGCCAGCAGCTCCATTAGTTTAGCGGGATCCGGGGAGCTGTTTTTT. Its translation is CASSSISLAGSGELFF.

The gene calls are TRBV4-1 and TRBJ2-7; 13 bases are shared with TRBD2. CDR3 length: 16 amino acids. V was pared by 1 base and J by 2 bases, with 2 bases of the junction left unmatched. Germline lookup yields CDR1 MGHRA and CDR2 YSYEKL. CDR3 coding DNA: TGCGCCAGCAGCCAAGGGACTAGCGGGAGCCCCTACGAGCAGTACTTC. Encoded protein: CASSQGTSGSPYEQYF.

CDR3: CASSWEYTF. DNA for the CDR3: TGTGCCAGCAGTTGGGAGTACACCTTC. The J gene is TRBJ1-2, the V gene TRBV6-5; D not resolved. In germline, CDR1 is MNHEY, CDR2 SVGAGI. The CDR3 length is 9 residues. Between the trimmed V and J ends, which lost 4 bases and 11 bases, there was a span of 5 bases.

The chain combines TRBV7-2 with TRBJ2-1, with 7 nucleotides matching TRBD2. The CDR3 totals 14 residues. V dropped 4 bases and J dropped 8; count of bases not matched to a gene: 8. The germline V gene has CDR1 SGHTA and CDR2 FQGNSA. CDR3 in DNA: TGTGCCAGCAGCTCCATACGGGGGAGGGATGAGCAGTTCTTC. Protein product: CASSSIRGRDEQFF.

The rearrangement links TRBV2 to TRBJ2-2, with TRBD2 matching over 16 bases. This CDR3 has 17 residues. Germline trimming cut 4 bases from V and 5 bases from J; bases unmatched to any gene: 4. Germline CDR1 is SNHLY and CDR2 is FYNNEI. The CDR3 loop reads CASSGGLAGGGTGELFF. For the CDR3, the DNA is TGTGCCAGCAGTGGGGGACTAGCGGGAGGGGGTACCGGGGAGCTGTTTTTT.

A word on this clone: Other DNA sequences in the sample encode the same CDR3. J is TRBJ2-2 and V is TRBV6-5; D is unresolved. This CDR3 is built from 13 residues. Trimming cost V 8 bases and J 0 bases, with 7 bases left between them. Per germline, CDR1 MNHEY and CDR2 SVGAGI. The DNA for the CDR3 is TGTGCCAGCTCGAGGCCGAACACCGGGGAGCTGTTTTTT. This encodes CASSRPNTGELFF.

The chain joins TRBV29-1 to TRBJ2-1; D gene ambiguous. CDR1 is SQVTM, CDR2 ANQGSEA, per germline. This CDR3 is built from 13 residues. Deletions cut 6 bases from V and 8 bases from J, with 17 bases between. The CDR3 coding sequence is TGCAGCGTGGCTAGAGCCCCTTCCGATGAGCAGTTCTTC. It yields the protein CSVARAPSDEQFF.

This clone was found a few times. The J gene is TRBJ2-7, the V gene TRBV7-3, with 10 bases that match TRBD1. The CDR3 has 17 residues. The germline V gene has CDR1 SGHTA and CDR2 FQGTGA. The trim removed 2 bases at V and 0 bases at J, leaving 7 bases unmatched. CDR3 in amino acids: CASSLSTGGASSYEQYF. In DNA form, the CDR3 reads TGTGCCAGCAGCTTATCGACAGGGGGCGCGTCCTCCTACGAGCAGTACTTC.

This sequence joins TRBV4-1 and TRBJ1-1; perhaps TRBD1 as D (5 bases). Between the trimmed V and J ends, which lost 4 bases and 0 bases, there was a span of 9 bases. The CDR3 is 14 amino acids. Germline V gives CDR1 MGHRA, CDR2 YSYEKL. In DNA, the CDR3 is TGCGCCAGCAGCCCGGGGGTTTTGAACACTGAAGCTTTCTTT. Translated: CASSPGVLNTEAFF.

The chain carries TRBV28 and TRBJ2-5; 7 positions agree with TRBD1. The ends lost 5 bases at V and 7 bases at J; junction bases unmatched: 13. This CDR3 spans 15 amino acids. The germline CDR1 and CDR2 sequences are MDHEN and SYDVKM. CDR3 loop: CASSPIDRAGGTQYF. CDR3 DNA sequence: TGTGCCAGCAGTCCGATTGACAGGGCTGGGGGGACCCAGTACTTC.

The rearrangement uses TRBV15 and TRBJ1-2, with D maybe TRBD1 (5 bases). The V end was cut by 4 bases, the J end by 0 bases, with 6 bases between. Germline CDR1 reads LNHNV; CDR2 reads YYDKDF (reference sequence). The CDR3 covers 13 residues. The CDR3 DNA reads as TGTGCCACCAGCACAGGGCCTAACTATGGCTACACCTTC. Its protein is CATSTGPNYGYTF.

The CDR3 region has the DNA TGTGCCAGCAGGCGCGACTGGGGCGACAATGAGCAGTTCTTC. It translates to CASRRDWGDNEQFF. The V gene is TRBV6-5, the J gene TRBJ2-1; D might be TRBD1 (5 bases). Germline V gene lookup returns CDR1 MNHEY and CDR2 SVGAGI. The CDR3 totals 14 residues. Trimming took 6 bases from V and 5 from J, leaving 14 bases between them.

The chain is built from TRBV4-3 and TRBJ1-1; weak D call: TRBD1 (6 bases). The V gene's germline CDR1 is LGHNA and CDR2 YSLEER. Trimming took 3 bases from V and 0 from J, leaving 11 bases between them. The CDR3 length is 15 residues. The CDR3 DNA reads as TGCGCCAGCAGCCATACAGGGTCCTTGAACACTGAAGCTTTCTTT. Translated, it gives CASSHTGSLNTEAFF.

This clone was detected once. The chain has TRBV5-6 and TRBJ1-1; no firm D call. CDR3 length: 14 residues. V was trimmed by 3 bases and J by 7 bases, leaving 16 bases between them. In germline, CDR1 is SGHDT, CDR2 YYEEEE. As DNA, the CDR3 is TGTGCCAGCAGCTCCCCCGGGCCCGGAGGTGAAGCTTTCTTT. The encoded protein is CASSSPGPGGEAFF.

The rearrangement uses TRBV5-1 and TRBJ2-2; the D gene is possibly TRBD1 (5 bases). Trimming left V 4 bases short and J 5 bases short, with 18 bases between. Germline V gene sequence: CDR1 SGHRS, CDR2 YFSETQ. This CDR3 contains 16 residues. Here the CDR3 reads CASSRETGLQTGELFF. Written as DNA, the CDR3 is TGCGCCAGCAGCCGCGAAACAGGCCTACAAACCGGGGAGCTGTTTTTT.

The CDR3 region is CASSPLTSPSEQFF. The CDR3 DNA sequence: TGTGCCAGCAGCCCCCTAACTAGCCCTAGTGAGCAGTTCTTC. The rearrangement joins TRBV27 to TRBJ2-1; weak D call: TRBD2 (6 bases). This CDR3 has 14 amino acids. Germline V gene sequence: CDR1 MNHEY, CDR2 SMNVEV (reference sequence). Deletions cut 6 bases from V and 9 bases from J, with 18 bases between.

V is TRBV5-4 and J is TRBJ2-2, with TRBD1 identical over 9 bases. Trimming removed 4 bases from V and 3 bases from J; junction bases left unmatched: 4. This CDR3 is 15 amino acids long. Germline values: CDR1 SGHNT, CDR2 YYREEE (reference sequence). The CDR3 is CASSAGQGHTGELFF. The CDR3 DNA reads TGTGCCAGCAGCGCGGGACAGGGTCACACCGGGGAGCTGTTTTTT.

V gene TRBV5-5 combines with J gene TRBJ1-2; D is perhaps TRBD1 (6 bases). The CDR3 spans 15 residues. CDR1 is SGHKS, CDR2 YYEKEE, per germline (reference sequence). The germline V and J ends were trimmed by 1 base and 3 bases, with 13 bases remaining between them. This chain's CDR3 is CASSLRGGADYGYTF. The CDR3 DNA reads as TGTGCCAGCAGCTTGAGGGGGGGCGCGGACTATGGCTACACCTTC.

The rearrangement links TRBV10-2 to TRBJ2-7, with no clear D. The V end was cut by 3 bases, the J end by 1 base, with 7 bases between. Germline CDR1 WSHSY, CDR2 SAAADI. CDR3 length: 13 residues. CDR3 protein: CASSDRSSYEQYF. CDR3 coding DNA: TGCGCCAGCAGTGACAGGTCTTCCTACGAGCAGTACTTC.